This note documents a single TCR beta chain sequence. V lost 4 bases and J 5 bases, leaving 13 bases between the germline ends. The CDR3 has 15 amino acids. Germline values: CDR1 SGDLS, CDR2 YYNGEE. This sample stems from a study of blood T cell repertoires in COVID-19. Looking at the study overall: Samples of COVID-19 (acute and convalescent) were obtained from the United States, Italy and Spain.

Measured with immunoSEQ multiplex PCR; TCRdb has only the in-frame clones, and not every one. The table shows hundreds of thousands of clones, with around 88% occurring only once. Patients from Seattle were sampled longitudinally, starting during active infection. Sequenced: peripheral blood. The gene calls are TRBV9 and TRBJ1-6; a possible D gene is TRBD1 (5 bases). The sequence was collected from a woman aged 60-75 years with COVID-19, enrolled during active disease. The CDR3 nucleotides are TGTGCCAGCAGCCCAAGGTGGGGCGATAATTCACCCCTCCACTTT. Amino acids: CASSPRWGDNSPLHF.